This T cell receptor beta chain was identified in a study of T-cell reconstitution after alpha-beta-depleted transplantation in children. The CDR3 runs to 14 residues. The ends were cut back, 5 bases at V and 7 bases at J, with 14 bases in the middle. Per the germline V gene, CDR1 is SGHTA and CDR2 is FQGNSA. TCRbeta library construction was performed incorporating unique molecular identifiers. MiXCR, applied by TCRdb to the PCR reads, yields one record per CDR3 protein. Among around 380,000 distinct CDR3 sequences listed, roughly 10% were seen once. This chain connects TRBV7-2 to TRBJ1-4; D not resolved. Here the sequenced sample was PBMCs from the stem cell graft donor, taken from the stem cell graft. This receptor was taken from a human donor who donated a stem cell graft to a child with acute myeloid leukemia. Here the CDR3 reads CASSLGVEFEKLFF. In nucleotides, the CDR3 is TGTGCCAGCAGCCTCGGGGTCGAGTTTGAAAAACTGTTTTTT.